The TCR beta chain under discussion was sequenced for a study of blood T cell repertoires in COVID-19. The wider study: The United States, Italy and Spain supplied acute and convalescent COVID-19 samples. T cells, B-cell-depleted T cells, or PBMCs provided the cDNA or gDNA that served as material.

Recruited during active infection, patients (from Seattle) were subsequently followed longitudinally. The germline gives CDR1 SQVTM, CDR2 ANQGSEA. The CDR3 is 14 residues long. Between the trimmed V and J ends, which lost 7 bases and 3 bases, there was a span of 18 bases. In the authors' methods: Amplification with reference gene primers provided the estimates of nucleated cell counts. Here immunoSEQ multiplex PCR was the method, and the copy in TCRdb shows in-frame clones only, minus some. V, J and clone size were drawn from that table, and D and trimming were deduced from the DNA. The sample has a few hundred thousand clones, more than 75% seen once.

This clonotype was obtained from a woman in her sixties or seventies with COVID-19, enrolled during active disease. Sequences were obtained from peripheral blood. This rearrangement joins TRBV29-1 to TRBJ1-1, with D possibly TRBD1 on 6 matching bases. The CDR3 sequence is CSAARGTGYTEAFF. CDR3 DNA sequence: TGCAGCGCCGCCCGGGGCACAGGGTACACTGAAGCTTTCTTT.